This T cell receptor (beta chain) is from a study of vaccination and CD4 T cells after COVID-19. The time point denotes: late sampling 161 to 241 days after vaccination in a few convalescent patients. Treatment reported: roughly 10-day PBMC culture with coronavirus spike peptide pools or control peptides (ViraFEST assay). This clonotype was seen a single time. Its matching antigen is unknown. General observations from the study: A nonsignificant rise from about 20 to 38 was seen in the median number of SARS-CoV-2-reactive clonotypes.

Germline trimming cut 5 bases from V and 3 bases from J; bases unmatched to any gene: 10. The CDR3 consists of 15 residues. Germline CDR1 reads SGHNT; CDR2 reads YENEEA. Sequencing of cultured CD4+ T cell DNA used the Oncomine TCR Beta short-read assay. Genomic DNA was extracted from cultured CD4+ T cells. TCRdb re-derived calls from the PCR reads in MiXCR, one entry per CDR3 protein. The sample includes more than 15,000 distinct CDR3 sequences, less than 60% of them seen just once. The sequence came from a human donor who had recovered from COVID-19. The specimen comprised CD4+ T cells from blood, cultured in vitro, sampled about 7 months after SARS-CoV-2 vaccination. The V call is TRBV11-3, the J call TRBJ2-7; 7 nucleotides agree with TRBD2. CDR3 sequence (DNA): TGTGCCAGCAGCGTAAGCGGCGGGAGAGTCTACGAGCAGTACTTC. It encodes CASSVSGGRVYEQYF.